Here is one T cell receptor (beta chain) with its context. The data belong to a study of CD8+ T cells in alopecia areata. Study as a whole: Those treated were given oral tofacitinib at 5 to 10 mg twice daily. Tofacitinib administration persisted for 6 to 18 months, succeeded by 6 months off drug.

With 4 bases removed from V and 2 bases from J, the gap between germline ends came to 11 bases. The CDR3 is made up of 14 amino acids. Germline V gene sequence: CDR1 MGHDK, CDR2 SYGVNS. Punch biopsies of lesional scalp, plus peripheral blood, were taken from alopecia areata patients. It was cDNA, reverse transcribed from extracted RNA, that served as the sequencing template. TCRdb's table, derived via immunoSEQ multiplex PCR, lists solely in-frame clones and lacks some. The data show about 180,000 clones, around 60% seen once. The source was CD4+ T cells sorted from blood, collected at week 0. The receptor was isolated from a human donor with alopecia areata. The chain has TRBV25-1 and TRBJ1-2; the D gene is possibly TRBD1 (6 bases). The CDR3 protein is CASSVGQRNYGYTF. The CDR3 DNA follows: TGTGCCAGCAGTGTCGGACAGCGCAACTATGGCTACACCTTC.